This T cell receptor beta chain was recorded in a study of blood T cell repertoires in COVID-19. Looking at the study overall: Donors in the United States, Italy and Spain gave samples during acute or convalescent COVID-19. In each case, the material was cDNA or gDNA derived from T cells, B-cell-depleted T cells, or PBMCs.

This CDR3 has 12 amino acids. V was pared by 6 bases and J by 7 bases, with 10 bases between. Authors' data handling: Amplified reference gene primers provided the basis for estimating nucleated cell counts. Libraries were prepared by immunoSEQ multiplex PCR; TCRdb keeps only in-frame clonotypes and omits some of them. D and trimming come from the DNA, and the V and J calls and clone size come from that table. The data show over 350,000 clones, 75% to 90% seen once. The chain recombines TRBV23-1 with TRBJ1-3; D gene unclear. TRBV23-1 has ORF status, its function being uncertain. The TCR comes from a woman aged 25-40 years with active or convalescent COVID-19. Sequenced: peripheral blood. CDR3 nucleotide sequence: TGCGCCAGCAGATCCAGAGGGAACACCATATATTTT. It yields the protein CASRSRGNTIYF.